This entry lists 31 T cell receptor beta chains sequenced from one sample in a study of blood T cells in healthy people across ages. Next came a second PCR, run for about 6 to 11 cycles, which used a sample-barcoded 5' primer along with a J-beta primer mix. TCRdb ran MiXCR on the 5' RACE reads and lists one entry per CDR3 protein. The sample contains 1,100,000 or so distinct CDR3 sequences, more than 35% of which appear only once. Sequenced: blood. The receptors shown here come from a woman aged 60-75 years in good health.

CDR3 coding DNA: TGTGCCAGCAGCCCAACTTGGGACAACCAAGAGACCCAGTACTTC. Its protein is CASSPTWDNQETQYF. The V call is TRBV13, the J call TRBJ2-5; maybe TRBD1 (6 bases). Trimming left V 5 bases short and J 0 bases short, with 13 bases between. Germline V gives CDR1 PRHDT, CDR2 FYEKMQ (reference sequence). This CDR3 is 15 amino acids long.

The genes are TRBV28 and TRBJ1-5, with TRBD1 matching 8 bases. Losses at the gene ends were 6 bases for V and 6 bases for J; bases not matched to a gene: 4. Germline assignment: CDR1 MDHEN and CDR2 SYDVKM. This CDR3 is 13 amino acids long. This CDR3 reads CASRAGGGQPQHF. In nucleotides, the CDR3 is TGTGCCAGCAGAGCAGGGGGCGGTCAGCCCCAGCATTTT.

This clonotype has just a few counts. J is TRBJ2-3 and V is TRBV20-1; 12 bases agree with TRBD2. V trimming: 6 bases; J trimming: 7 bases; junction bases outside the gene matches: 14. CDR3 size: 16 residues. The germline V gene encodes CDR1 DFQATT and CDR2 SNEGSKA (reference sequence). The DNA for the CDR3 is TGCAGTGCCGCTAGCGGGAGGGCCGGTTTTAAACATACGCAGTATTTT. Translation: CSAASGRAGFKHTQYF.

The chain employs TRBV6-1 and TRBJ1-1; 9 nucleotides align to TRBD1. The V gene's germline CDR1 is MNHNS and CDR2 SASEGT. Losses at the gene ends were 2 bases for V and 7 bases for J; bases not matched to a gene: 5. The CDR3 sequence is 14 residues long. The DNA of the CDR3 is TGTGCCAGCAGTGAACTTAAGACAGGGGGTGAAGCTTTCTTT. It encodes CASSELKTGGEAFF.

This clonotype was found a few times. The chain joins TRBV29-1 to TRBJ2-5; tentative D call: TRBD1 (6 bases). The CDR3 consists of 13 residues. Germline V gene sequence: CDR1 SQVTM, CDR2 ANQGSEA. Trimming left V 4 bases short and J 1 base short, with 10 bases between. The CDR3 bases are TGCAGCGTTGGACAGGCCCGCCAAGAGACCCAGTACTTC. Its protein product is CSVGQARQETQYF.

This clonotype was detected only a few times. The chain couples TRBV5-5 to TRBJ2-7; 8 bases align to TRBD2. Germline CDR1 and CDR2: SGHKS and YYEKEE (reference sequence). The V and J ends lost 2 bases and 3 bases, in that order; junction bases with no gene match: 4. The CDR3 totals 14 residues. The CDR3 DNA reads as TGTGCCAGCAGCTTTAGCGGGACGTACTACGAGCAGTACTTC. This sequence encodes CASSFSGTYYEQYF.

The rearrangement joins TRBV20-1 to TRBJ1-1, with D possibly being TRBD1 (6 bases). This CDR3 has 11 amino acids. Trimming removed 1 base from V and 11 bases from J, with 11 bases in between. The V gene's germline CDR1 is DFQATT and CDR2 SNEGSKA (reference sequence). Written as DNA, the CDR3 is TGCAGTGCTAGAGTCGGGACAATGGCTTTCTTT. This gives the protein CSARVGTMAFF.

This clonotype appeared a few times. This chain joins TRBV29-1 and TRBJ2-1, with TRBD2 identical over 13 bases. The CDR3 is made up of 16 amino acids. Germline assignment: CDR1 SQVTM and CDR2 ANQGSEA. J lost 2 bases, V lost 3 bases, and 4 bases had no gene match. The CDR3 loop is CSVEGGTSGTYNEQFF. The DNA for the CDR3 is TGCAGCGTTGAGGGAGGGACTAGCGGGACCTACAATGAGCAGTTCTTC.

The rearrangement links TRBV29-1 to TRBJ1-1; 8 positions agree with TRBD1. The CDR3 has 11 residues. With V trimmed by 7 bases and J by 8 bases, 6 bases remained unmatched. Looked up from germline, CDR1 is SQVTM and CDR2 is ANQGSEA. The CDR3 bases are TGCAGCGCCCACGGACAGGGCGAAGCTTTCTTT. Its protein is CSAHGQGEAFF.

The rearrangement links TRBV20-1 to TRBJ2-5, with D perhaps TRBD2 (6 bases). Trimming took off 0 bases at V and 9 bases at J, with 17 bases between the two ends. CDR1 DFQATT and CDR2 SNEGSKA come from the germline V gene (reference sequence). This CDR3 spans 14 amino acids. CDR3 nucleotide sequence: TGCAGTGCTAGAGATGGCGGGACGACGCTGGCCCAGTACTTC. This sequence encodes CSARDGGTTLAQYF.

The sample holds a few counts of this clonotype. The rearrangement links TRBV5-4 to TRBJ2-7; D is perhaps TRBD2 (5 bases). Trimming left V 3 bases short and J 2 bases short, with 12 bases between. CDR1 is SGHNT, CDR2 YYREEE, per germline (reference sequence). The CDR3 is 14 residues long. This chain's CDR3 is CASSSGDHPYEQYF. The CDR3, as DNA: TGTGCCAGCAGCTCCGGGGATCACCCCTACGAGCAGTACTTC.

The CDR3 protein is CASSQDASGRAGRQYF. CDR3 DNA sequence: TGTGCCAGCAGCCAAGATGCGAGCGGGAGGGCCGGAAGGCAGTATTTT. V and J are TRBV3-1 and TRBJ2-3; 10 bases fit TRBD2. This CDR3 contains 16 residues. The germline gives CDR1 LGHDT, CDR2 YNNKEL (reference sequence). Trimming removed 0 bases from V and 11 bases from J; junction bases left unmatched: 11.

The chain has TRBV5-4 and TRBJ2-5; 7 bases align to TRBD2. The CDR3 runs 16 residues. The V segment lost 0 bases and the J segment 5 bases; nucleotides outside the gene matches: 10. Germline V lookup: CDR1 SGHNT, CDR2 YYREEE (reference sequence). The CDR3 sequence is CASSLERGVPSETQYF. The CDR3 DNA reads as TGTGCCAGCAGCTTGGAGCGGGGAGTTCCCTCTGAGACCCAGTACTTC.

The sample holds a few counts of this clonotype. The J gene is TRBJ2-7, the V gene TRBV5-1, with D possibly being TRBD1 (6 bases). CDR3 length: 15 amino acids. V lost 2 bases, J lost 3 bases, and 15 bases lay in between. CDR1 and CDR2 from the germline V gene are SGHRS and YFSETQ. The CDR3, as DNA: TGCGCCAGCAGCTTCTTAGGGACACCCAACTACGAGCAGTACTTC. It translates to CASSFLGTPNYEQYF.

V and J are TRBV27 and TRBJ2-2; D may match TRBD1 or TRBD2 (7 bases each). The CDR3 has 22 residues. V dropped 4 bases and J dropped 7 bases, with 37 bases sitting between them. In germline, CDR1 is MNHEY, CDR2 SMNVEV (reference sequence). Here the CDR3 DNA reads TGTGCCAGCAGTTCACCCGGGACAGTGTATCGTACTGAGGGAGGGCCTGTCGGGGAGCTGTTTTTT. Its protein is CASSSPGTVYRTEGGPVGELFF.

This clonotype appeared a few times. Here the CDR3 reads CSARGQDAFYGYTF. In nucleotides, the CDR3 is TGCAGTGCCCGCGGCCAGGACGCATTCTATGGCTACACCTTC. The chain recombines TRBV20-1 with TRBJ1-2, with no clear D. Germline V gives CDR1 DFQATT, CDR2 SNEGSKA (reference sequence). There are 14 residues in the CDR3. Trimming took 6 bases from V and 4 from J, leaving 18 bases between them.

This clonotype was recorded once. The chain is built from TRBV21-1 and TRBJ2-1; TRBD1, the D gene given by the table, was not confirmed from the DNA. TRBV21-1 is assigned pseudogene status. The CDR3 runs 17 residues. In nucleotides, the CDR3 is TGTGCCAGCAGCAAATATAGCCCCCCCGGTCGCTACAATGAGCAGTTCTTC. It specifies CASSKYSPPGRYNEQFF.

Comment on this clonotype: Germline is not matched at one junction end, which may reflect a read error. The J gene is TRBJ2-3, the V gene TRBV4-2; D unclear. Germline loops: CDR1 LGHNA, CDR2 YNFKEQ. The CDR3 spans 15 residues. The chain's CDR3 is CVSSQDVDPRSTQYF. The CDR3 bases are TGTGTCAGCAGCCAAGATGTGGACCCCCGAAGTACGCAGTATTTT.

Points on this clonotype: A much more abundant neighbour one base away suggests this may be a read error. The gene calls are TRBV6-4 and TRBJ2-5, with D possibly matching TRBD2 (6 bases). V was trimmed by 9 bases and J by 0 bases, leaving 14 bases between them. Germline CDR1 is MRHNA and CDR2 is SNTAGT. The CDR3 totals 14 residues. CDR3 coding DNA: TGTGCCAGATTGGGTGGGGGGTACCAAGAGACCCAGTACTTC. Its translation: CARLGGGYQETQYF.

The V call is TRBV6-6, the J call TRBJ2-5; 9 nucleotides align to TRBD2. The length of the CDR3 is 15 residues. Germline assignment: CDR1 MNHNY and CDR2 SVGAGI (reference sequence). V lost 7 bases to trimming and J lost 4 bases; unmatched junction nucleotides: 10. The CDR3 sequence: CASTPGLAMVETQYF. Here the CDR3 DNA reads TGTGCCAGCACCCCGGGACTAGCTATGGTAGAGACCCAGTACTTC.

This rearrangement joins TRBV27 to TRBJ2-7, with a possible D match to TRBD2 (5 bases). V gave up 5 bases and J gave up 0 bases, with 14 bases separating them. Per germline, CDR1 MNHEY and CDR2 SMNVEV (reference sequence). This CDR3 is 15 amino acids long. CDR3 sequence reads: CASSLQRDSSYEQYF. The CDR3 bases are TGTGCCAGCAGTCTTCAGAGGGATAGCTCCTACGAGCAGTACTTC.

The V and J genes are TRBV2 and TRBJ2-6; D may correspond to TRBD1 or TRBD2 (5 bases each). CDR3 length: 14 amino acids. V was trimmed by 6 bases and J by 2 bases, leaving 8 bases between them. CDR1 is SNHLY, CDR2 FYNNEI, per germline. In DNA form, the CDR3 reads TGTGCCAGCAGGAGGGGAACTGGGGCCAACGTCCTGACTTTC. Translating gives CASRRGTGANVLTF.

The chain is built from TRBV6-2 or TRBV6-3 and TRBJ1-1, with TRBD1 matching 7 bases. Looked up from germline, CDR1 is MNHEY and CDR2 is SVGEGT. This CDR3 region has 17 residues. The trim removed 6 bases at V and 6 bases at J, leaving 19 bases unmatched. CDR3 in DNA: TGTGCCAGCAGACCAAGAGACAGGGTTAAGAATTCGGCTGAAGCTTTCTTT. The encoded protein is CASRPRDRVKNSAEAFF.

The chain employs TRBV14 and TRBJ1-4, with 8 bases identical to TRBD1. Trimming took 8 bases from V and 7 from J; bases not matched to a gene: 15. The CDR3 sequence is 16 residues long. From germline, CDR1 is SGHDN and CDR2 FVKESK. As DNA, the CDR3 is TGTGCCAGCGACGGACAGGGACGCAGGCTTGGTGAAAAACTGTTTTTT. Its translation is CASDGQGRRLGEKLFF. Looking up the rest from reference TRBV14 and TRBJ1-4 gives the full variable domain: EAGVTQFPSHSVIEKGQTVTLRCDPISGHDNLYWYRRVMGKEIKFLLHFVKESKQDESGMPNNRFLAERTGGTYSTLKVQPAELEDSGVYFCASDGQGRRLGEKLFFGSGTQLSVL.

V usage is TRBV20-1 and J usage is TRBJ2-7; the D is unclear. The CDR3 is made up of 15 amino acids. V gave up 3 bases and J gave up 0 bases, with 15 bases separating them. CDR1 DFQATT and CDR2 SNEGSKA come from the germline V gene (reference sequence). The CDR3 sequence is CSARSRVTSSYEQYF. The CDR3 DNA is TGCAGTGCTAGGTCCCGGGTCACAAGCTCCTACGAGCAGTACTTC.

The J gene is TRBJ2-6, the V gene TRBV3-1; D might be TRBD2 (5 bases). The V gene's germline CDR1 is LGHDT and CDR2 YNNKEL (reference sequence). V lost 4 bases and J lost 2, with 12 bases in between. There are 16 residues in the CDR3. CDR3 residues: CASSRAVGAGANVLTF. The CDR3 bases are TGTGCCAGCAGCCGCGCCGTCGGGGCTGGGGCCAACGTCCTGACTTTC.

This clonotype was recorded many times. The chain links TRBV21-1 to TRBJ2-5; TRBD2, the D gene given by the table, was not confirmed from the DNA. TRBV21-1 counts as a pseudogene. The CDR3 extends over 15 amino acids. The CDR3 coding sequence is TGTGCCAGCAGCAAAGAATCGGGGGGGGAAGAGACCCAGTACTTC. Translated, it gives CASSKESGGEETQYF.

V is TRBV6-2 or TRBV6-3 and J is TRBJ1-2, with 8 bases lining up with TRBD1. Germline values: CDR1 MNHEY, CDR2 SVGEGT. The CDR3 is 14 residues long. V was pared by 9 bases and J by 7 bases, with 13 bases of the junction left unmatched. In DNA form, the CDR3 reads TGTGCCAGTAGCCTAATGGACAGGGTTGCTGGCTACACCTTC. The encoded protein is CASSLMDRVAGYTF.

This clonotype was observed a handful of times. The chain has TRBV24-1 and TRBJ2-3, with D possibly matching TRBD1 (5 bases). The CDR3 spans 13 residues. CDR1 and CDR2 from the germline V gene are KGHDR and SFDVKD. V was clipped by 4 bases and J by 3 bases, with 7 bases between them. CDR3 amino acids: CATSEQVTDTQYF. The DNA of the CDR3 is TGTGCCACCAGTGAACAGGTTACAGATACGCAGTATTTT.

The chain is built from TRBV7-6 and TRBJ2-7; TRBD2 matches at 14 bases. The CDR3 length is 15 residues. The J segment lost 6 bases and the V segment lost 5 bases, leaving 6 bases of the junction unmatched. Germline V gene lookup returns CDR1 SGHVS and CDR2 FNYEAQ. Written as DNA, the CDR3 is TGTGCCAGCAGCATACAGGGGACTAGCGGGAGCGAGCAGTACTTC. Residues: CASSIQGTSGSEQYF.

This clonotype was counted only a few times. The chain joins TRBV7-9 to TRBJ2-7; D is perhaps TRBD2 (6 bases). The assigned J gene may be wrong: the sequence end matches TRBJ2-5 better. Germline V gives CDR1 SEHNR, CDR2 FQNEAQ (reference sequence). The CDR3 extends over 13 amino acids. CDR3 amino acids: CASSYGSPETQYF. The CDR3 DNA follows: TGTGCCAGCAGCTACGGGAGCCCAGAGACCCAGTACTTC.